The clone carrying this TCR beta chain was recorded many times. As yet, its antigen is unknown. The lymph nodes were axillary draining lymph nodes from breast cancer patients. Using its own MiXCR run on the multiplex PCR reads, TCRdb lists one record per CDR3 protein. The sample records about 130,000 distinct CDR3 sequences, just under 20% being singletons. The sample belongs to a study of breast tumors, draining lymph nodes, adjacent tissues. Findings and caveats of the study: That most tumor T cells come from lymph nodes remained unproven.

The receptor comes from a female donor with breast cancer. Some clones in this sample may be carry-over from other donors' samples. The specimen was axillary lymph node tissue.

DNA for the CDR3: TGCGCCAGCAGTAAAAGCGGGGAAGCCTACGAGCAGTACTTC. Protein sequence: CASSKSGEAYEQYF. The J gene is TRBJ2-7, the V gene TRBV5-1, with 7 nucleotides matching TRBD2. Germline-derived CDR1 and CDR2 are SGHRS and YFSETQ. J lost 2 bases, V lost 5 bases, and 7 bases had no gene match. This CDR3 has 14 amino acids.